These 14 T cell receptor beta chains share one sample of origin, sequenced in a study of shared clonotypes between healthy human individuals. Terminally differentiated effector memory CD45RA+ cells were excluded from the naive CD8 cells, which were CD45RO-negative and positively selected for CCR7. Clones were sequenced by immunoSEQ multiplex PCR, and TCRdb holds only the in-frame ones, with some missing. The data show about 2.1 million clones, with 93% seen just once and about 1.7% held by the top ten. Sequencing was carried out using naive CD8+ T cells from PBMCs. The receptors come from a man aged 18 to 29 in good health. Some clones in this sample may be carry-over from other donors' samples.

The V gene is TRBV5-5, the J gene TRBJ1-4, with a weak D call TRBD1 (6 bases). The V and J ends lost 0 bases and 0 bases respectively, with 12 bases between them. Germline V CDR1 and CDR2: SGHKS, YYEKEE (reference sequence). The CDR3 runs 17 residues. CDR3 residues: CASSLGQDPSTNEKLFF. The CDR3 region has the DNA TGTGCCAGCAGCTTGGGACAGGACCCTTCAACTAATGAAAAACTGTTTTTT.

The chain employs TRBV27 and TRBJ2-7; D gene unclear. The CDR3 totals 13 residues. V was clipped by 0 bases and J by 3 bases, with 6 bases between them. CDR1 MNHEY and CDR2 SMNVEV come from the germline V gene (reference sequence). The CDR3, as DNA: TGTGCCAGCAGTTTATCCCCGGGCTACGAGCAGTACTTC. Its translation is CASSLSPGYEQYF.

The chain carries TRBV4-1 and TRBJ1-6; perhaps TRBD1 as D (5 bases). Between the trimmed V and J ends, which lost 1 base and 8 bases, there was a span of 15 bases. This CDR3 has 16 amino acids. CDR1 and CDR2 from the germline V gene are MGHRA and YSYEKL. As DNA, the CDR3 is TGCGCCAGCAGCCAAGGGGATACAGGTTTCTATTCACCCCTCCACTTT. Translating gives CASSQGDTGFYSPLHF.

This clone came up once. V is TRBV27 and J is TRBJ2-3, with 7 nucleotides matching TRBD2. V shed 5 bases, J shed 3 bases, and the junction held 8 bases outside the gene matches. CDR3 size: 15 residues. Germline lookup yields CDR1 MNHEY and CDR2 SMNVEV (reference sequence). The CDR3 DNA is TGTGCCAGCAGTGTCGGGCTAGCGGCTACAGATACGCAGTATTTT. Its protein product is CASSVGLAATDTQYF.

The chain recombines TRBV7-9 with TRBJ2-5; a weak D match, TRBD2 (6 bases). This CDR3 is built from 13 residues. V was trimmed by 5 bases and J by 5 bases, leaving 12 bases between them. Germline V gives CDR1 SEHNR, CDR2 FQNEAQ (reference sequence). CDR3 DNA: TGTGCCAGCAGCCTCACTAGCACGGAGACCCAGTACTTC. This gives the protein CASSLTSTETQYF.

A note on this clone: The sample has other DNA sequences that encode this CDR3 too. The genes are TRBV27 and TRBJ2-7; TRBD1 aligns across 8 bases. Germline lookup yields CDR1 MNHEY and CDR2 SMNVEV (reference sequence). V was clipped by 3 bases and J by 2 bases; unmatched bases: 3. This CDR3 has 14 amino acids. The CDR3 region is CASSFGRGPYEQYF. DNA for the CDR3: TGTGCCAGCAGTTTCGGCAGGGGGCCCTACGAGCAGTACTTC.

On this clone: The identical CDR3 is also encoded by other nucleotide sequences in the sample. This chain joins TRBV28 and TRBJ2-1, with D possibly matching TRBD2 (6 bases). Germline-derived CDR1 and CDR2 are MDHEN and SYDVKM. Deletions cut 5 bases from V and 0 bases from J, with 8 bases between. There are 14 residues in the CDR3. The CDR3 coding sequence is TGTGCCAGCAGTCCCGGGAGCTCCTACAATGAGCAGTTCTTC. Translated, it gives CASSPGSSYNEQFF.

This chain joins TRBV10-3 and TRBJ2-7; the D call may be TRBD1 or TRBD2 (5 bases each). V was trimmed by 4 bases and J by 3 bases, leaving 10 bases between them. The CDR3 loop spans 13 amino acids. CDR1 ENHRY and CDR2 SYGVKD come from the germline V gene. For the CDR3, the DNA is TGTGCCATCAGTGGGGACGGATTCTACGAGCAGTACTTC. Translation gives CAISGDGFYEQYF.

J is TRBJ1-5 and V is TRBV28; possible D gene TRBD1, 6 bases. CDR3 length: 13 amino acids. V lost 6 bases, J lost 4 bases, and 10 bases lay in between. CDR1 and CDR2 (germline): MDHEN, SYDVKM. The CDR3 protein is CASSQGQNQPQHF. The CDR3 DNA sequence: TGTGCCAGCAGCCAAGGACAGAATCAGCCCCAGCATTTT.

This sequence joins TRBV6-5 and TRBJ2-1; 7 nucleotides agree with TRBD1. J lost 4 bases, V lost 4 bases, and 10 bases had no gene match. The CDR3 contains 16 residues. Germline loops: CDR1 MNHEY, CDR2 SVGAGI. CDR3: CASSSGRTGFYNEQFF. The CDR3 DNA reads TGTGCCAGCAGTTCCGGTAGGACAGGATTTTACAATGAGCAGTTCTTC.

The rearrangement uses TRBV7-6 and TRBJ2-3; 11 positions agree with TRBD2. Trimming at V came to 3 bases and at J to 5 bases, leaving 4 bases not matched to a gene. The germline gives CDR1 SGHVS, CDR2 FNYEAQ. This CDR3 spans 15 amino acids. The CDR3 coding sequence is TGTGCCAGCAGCTTCACTAGCGGGAGACAAGATACGCAGTATTTT. It encodes CASSFTSGRQDTQYF.

The chain employs TRBV19 and TRBJ2-2; D gene ambiguous. The ends were cut back, 6 bases at V and 6 bases at J, with 14 bases in the middle. CDR1 LNHDA and CDR2 SQIVND come from the germline V gene (reference sequence). CDR3 length: 14 amino acids. The CDR3 here is CASRKAVGSGELFF. Here the CDR3 DNA reads TGTGCCAGTAGAAAAGCCGTGGGGTCCGGGGAGCTGTTTTTT.

The chain joins TRBV11-2 to TRBJ2-2, with 7 bases fitting TRBD2. V lost 2 bases to trimming and J lost 4 bases; unmatched junction nucleotides: 4. The CDR3 is 15 residues long. Germline V gene data show CDR1 as SGHAT and CDR2 as FQNNGV. CDR3 nucleotides: TGTGCCAGCAGCTTAAGATGGGGGGGCACCGGGGAGCTGTTTTTT. It is translated as CASSLRWGGTGELFF.

The chain employs TRBV27 and TRBJ2-7; 9 bases map to TRBD1. The CDR3 has 16 residues. Germline V lookup: CDR1 MNHEY, CDR2 SMNVEV (reference sequence). The ends lost 6 bases at V and 1 base at J; junction bases unmatched: 10. The CDR3, as DNA: TGTGCCAGCAGAGGGGTGGGACAGGGCAATTCCTACGAGCAGTACTTC. This gives the protein CASRGVGQGNSYEQYF.